Shown below are 8 T cell receptor beta chains from a single sample sequenced in a study of shared clonotypes between healthy human individuals. Produced via immunoSEQ multiplex PCR; TCRdb's table is partial and in-frame only. This table holds 550,000 to 850,000 clones, about 74% found once. Sequenced: memory CD4+ T cells sorted from blood. Subset described: CD45RA-negative fraction. The receptors shown here come from a woman aged 30 to 39 in good health.

The rearrangement joins TRBV28 to TRBJ1-2, with a tentative D call TRBD1 (5 bases). This CDR3 has 13 amino acids. V was pared by 3 bases and J by 4 bases, with 9 bases between. The V gene's germline CDR1 is MDHEN and CDR2 SYDVKM. The CDR3 reads CASSFGGLYGYTF. For the CDR3, the DNA is TGTGCCAGCAGTTTCGGGGGTCTCTATGGCTACACCTTC.

A word on this clone: Possible read error: a much larger clone is one base away. In the same sample, other DNA sequences code for this CDR3. The genes are TRBV7-3 and TRBJ1-2; TRBD1 agrees at 8 bases. After removal of 5 bases from V and 3 bases from J, the junction contained 2 bases not matched to a gene. The CDR3 spans 13 residues. Germline loops: CDR1 SGHTA, CDR2 FQGTGA. In nucleotides, the CDR3 is TGTGCCAGCAGCCCACAGGGGGACTATGGCTACACCTTC. Its protein is CASSPQGDYGYTF.

The V gene is TRBV7-8, the J gene TRBJ1-5, with D unclear. Germline CDR1 and CDR2: SGHVS and FQNEAQ. The length of the CDR3 is 14 residues. Trimming pared 5 bases from V and 4 bases from J, leaving 12 bases between. CDR3 sequence (DNA): TGTGCCAGCAGCCCCCAACCGGGGAATCAGCCCCAGCATTTT. Protein product: CASSPQPGNQPQHF.

The chain is built from TRBV5-4 and TRBJ2-5, with D hard to call. V gave up 3 bases and J gave up 5 bases, with 11 bases separating them. Germline values: CDR1 SGHNT, CDR2 YYREEE (reference sequence). The CDR3 spans 13 residues. This CDR3 is CASSSQSGETQYF. The CDR3 coding sequence is TGTGCCAGCAGCTCTCAATCCGGGGAGACCCAGTACTTC. The whole variable domain, remainder taken from reference TRBV5-4 and TRBJ2-5, is ETGVTQSPTHLIKTRGQQVTLRCSSQSGHNTVSWYQQALGQGPQFIFQYYREEENGRGNFPPRFSGLQFPNYSSELNVNALELDDSALYLCASSSQSGETQYFGPGTRLLVL.

In nucleotides, the CDR3 is TGTGCCAGCAGCTCGAGGGGAAGGGATACGCAGTATTTT. Its protein is CASSSRGRDTQYF. J is TRBJ2-3 and V is TRBV27; D tentatively fits TRBD1 or TRBD2 (5 bases each). The V end was cut by 6 bases, the J end by 6 bases, with 13 bases between. The CDR3 loop spans 13 amino acids. Per germline, CDR1 MNHEY and CDR2 SMNVEV (reference sequence).

The chain uses TRBV16 and TRBJ2-5; D remains unclear. Judging by the DNA end, TRBJ2-7 fits better; the J call may be wrong. The CDR3 sequence is 14 residues long. The germline V gene encodes CDR1 KGHSY and CDR2 FQNENV. CDR3 DNA: TGTGCCAGCAGCCAATCGCAGGACGCCTACGAGCAGTACTTC. As protein: CASSQSQDAYEQYF.

Of note for this clone: This sample also contains other DNA sequences that code for the same CDR3. The chain joins TRBV5-1 to TRBJ2-5; 8 bases are shared with TRBD2. With 0 bases clipped from V and 2 bases from J, the junction kept 3 bases outside the gene matches. Germline V CDR1 and CDR2: SGHRS, YFSETQ. CDR3 size: 15 residues. The CDR3 loop is CASSLGPGGQETQYF. DNA of the CDR3: TGCGCCAGCAGCTTGGGCCCGGGAGGGCAAGAGACCCAGTACTTC.

CDR3 amino acids: CASSPQGASYNEQFF. DNA of the CDR3: TGTGCCAGCAGCCCACAGGGGGCCTCCTACAATGAGCAGTTCTTC. V is TRBV5-5 and J is TRBJ2-1, with TRBD1 matching over 9 bases. J was trimmed by 0 bases and V by 4 bases; bases with no gene match: 2. From germline, CDR1 is SGHKS and CDR2 YYEKEE (reference sequence). CDR3 length equals 15 residues. The full variable domain, in which reference TRBV5-5 and TRBJ2-1 provide the parts outside the CDR3, is DAGVTQSPTHLIKTRGQQVTLRCSPISGHKSVSWYQQVLGQGPQFIFQYYEKEERGRGNFPDRFSARQFPNYSSELNVNALLLGDSALYLCASSPQGASYNEQFFGPGTRLTVL.